Included here is one TCR beta chain sequence, with context. The antigen is not known. These data come from a study of OX40 agonist ivuxolimab in advanced cancers. About the study: Three patients had partial responses: one hepatocellular carcinoma, two cutaneous melanoma.

Blood got drawn at baseline, again on cycle 4 day 1, and then on cycle 7 day 1. Germline loops: CDR1 SGHTA, CDR2 FQGNSA. Trimming took 1 base from V and 4 from J, leaving 10 bases between them. The length of the CDR3 is 14 residues. The table came from immunoSEQ multiplex PCR; TCRdb's copy has only in-frame clones and leaves some out. The sample has 120,000 or so clones, around 90% seen once. Overall study results and limits: With doses of 0.1 to 3.0 mg/kg, CD4+ and CD8+ blood T cells had undergone clonal expansion by week 6.

The chain links TRBV7-2 to TRBJ1-2; D ambiguous. The receptor's source is an adult with an advanced solid tumor such as melanoma, head and neck, liver or kidney cancer. Sequencing was performed on CD4+ or CD8+ T cells sorted from blood, taken in a trial of the OX40 agonist ivuxolimab. The CDR3 coding sequence is TGTGCCAGCAGCTTAGAGACGGCCCGCTATGGCTACACCTTC. This encodes CASSLETARYGYTF.